These 26 T cell receptor beta chains came from one sample sequenced in a study of cytomegalovirus exposure and HLA in healthy donors. A multiplex PCR was run with 60 Vbeta primers and 13 Jbeta primers. Clones were sequenced by immunoSEQ multiplex PCR, and TCRdb holds only the in-frame ones, with some missing. The repertoire has some 160,000 clones, about 88% of them found once; the top ten carry nearly 2%. The material sequenced was PBMCs. The receptors were sampled from a woman under 30 in good health and CMV-seronegative.

This chain joins TRBV2 and TRBJ2-3, with TRBD2 identical over 7 bases. The V and J ends lost 11 bases and 3 bases, in that order; junction bases with no gene match: 11. CDR3 length: 14 amino acids. The germline V gene encodes CDR1 SNHLY and CDR2 FYNNEI. The DNA for the CDR3 is TGTGCCGGGACTGGATGGGGGGGGACAGATACGCAGTATTTT. Amino acids: CAGTGWGGTDTQYF.

V usage is TRBV6-4 and J usage is TRBJ2-1, with 8 bases fitting TRBD2. The ends lost 4 bases at V and 8 bases at J; junction bases unmatched: 10. There are 15 residues in the CDR3. From germline, CDR1 is MRHNA and CDR2 SNTAGT. The CDR3 spells CASSARRGAGHEQFF. The CDR3 region has the DNA TGTGCCAGCAGTGCGAGGCGGGGGGCCGGCCATGAGCAGTTCTTC.

This clone was observed once. The chain recombines TRBV30 with TRBJ1-1; perhaps TRBD1 as D (5 bases). V was trimmed by 5 bases and J by 8 bases, leaving 15 bases between them. Germline V gene sequence: CDR1 GTSNPN, CDR2 SVGIG (reference sequence). The CDR3 consists of 12 residues. The CDR3 loop is CAWWWGVGEAFF. CDR3 nucleotides: TGTGCCTGGTGGTGGGGGGTGGGAGAAGCTTTCTTT. Together with reference TRBV30 and TRBJ1-1, the CDR3 gives the full variable domain: SQTIHQWPATLVQPVGSPLSLECTVEGTSNPNLYWYRQAAGRGLQLLFYSVGIGQISSEVPQNLSASRPQDRQFILSSKKLLLSDSGFYLCAWWWGVGEAFFGQGTRLTVV.

The genes are TRBV7-8 and TRBJ1-2; no clear D gene. The germline V and J ends were trimmed by 3 bases and 2 bases, with 10 bases remaining between them. The CDR3 is made up of 14 amino acids. CDR1 and CDR2 (germline): SGHVS, FQNEAQ. The CDR3 DNA reads TGTGCCAGCAGCTTGTGGCAGAGGAACTATGGCTACACCTTC. Translation gives CASSLWQRNYGYTF.

This chain connects TRBV2 to TRBJ2-1, with a possible D match to TRBD2 (6 bases). From germline, CDR1 is SNHLY and CDR2 FYNNEI. The CDR3 has 14 residues. Trimming took off 7 bases at V and 9 bases at J, with 19 bases between the two ends. This CDR3 is CASKGTGEAAEQFF. The CDR3 region has the DNA TGTGCCAGCAAGGGGACGGGAGAGGCCGCTGAGCAGTTCTTC.

The CDR3 nucleotides read TGTGCCAGCACCATAACAGGGGGTACAGATACGCAGTATTTT. Its translation is CASTITGGTDTQYF. The genes are TRBV28 and TRBJ2-3; 8 nucleotides align to TRBD1. This CDR3 is 14 amino acids long. V gave up 7 bases and J gave up 3 bases; unmatched junction bases: 6. The germline CDR1 and CDR2 sequences are MDHEN and SYDVKM.

The V call is TRBV7-8, the J call TRBJ2-1; D perhaps matches TRBD2 (6 bases). The germline V and J ends were trimmed by 2 bases and 5 bases, with 19 bases remaining between them. The CDR3 runs 17 residues. The germline CDR1 and CDR2 sequences are SGHVS and FQNEAQ. The CDR3 sequence: CASSLSRWGVGDNEQFF. In DNA form, the CDR3 reads TGTGCCAGCAGCTTAAGTAGATGGGGGGTCGGGGACAATGAGCAGTTCTTC.

For the CDR3, the DNA is TGTGCCAGCAGTGAAGGCGGTCTCTATGGCTACACCTTC. Translated, it gives CASSEGGLYGYTF. The rearrangement joins TRBV2 to TRBJ1-2; no clear D gene. CDR1 is SNHLY, CDR2 FYNNEI, per germline. There are 13 residues in the CDR3. Trimming stripped 1 base from V and 4 bases from J, with 7 bases between.

Turning to this clone: Different DNA sequences within this sample yield the same CDR3. The CDR3 nucleotides are TGTGCCAGCAGCTACGGACAGGGGGCACACGAGCAGTACTTC. Amino acids: CASSYGQGAHEQYF. The chain links TRBV6-5 to TRBJ2-7, with TRBD1 identical over 11 bases. CDR1 and CDR2 from the germline V gene are MNHEY and SVGAGI. The V and J ends lost 6 bases and 5 bases, in that order; junction bases with no gene match: 6. The CDR3 has 14 amino acids.

V gene TRBV11-2 combines with J gene TRBJ2-6, with D perhaps matching TRBD2 (5 bases). CDR3 length: 18 amino acids. Germline assignment: CDR1 SGHAT and CDR2 FQNNGV. The V and J ends lost 4 bases and 0 bases respectively, with 16 bases between them. The CDR3 coding sequence is TGTGCCAGCAGCTACTTAAGAGGGAGTCCCTCTGGGGCCAACGTCCTGACTTTC. It is translated as CASSYLRGSPSGANVLTF.

The rearrangement joins TRBV28 to TRBJ2-1, with 13 bases matching TRBD2. The CDR3 is made up of 15 amino acids. Germline V CDR1 and CDR2: MDHEN, SYDVKM. J was trimmed by 8 bases and V by 6 bases; bases with no gene match: 7. In DNA, the CDR3 is TGTGCCAGCAGGCCTACTAGCGGGGGGGTGTATGAGCAGTTCTTC. Translation: CASRPTSGGVYEQFF.

In this sample, this clone turned up once. The rearrangement uses TRBV11-3 and TRBJ1-1; no reliable D call. Per germline, CDR1 SGHNT and CDR2 YENEEA. CDR3 length: 13 residues. Trimming shortened V by 2 bases and J by 0 bases, and 4 bases separated the two germline ends. DNA for the CDR3: TGTGCCAGCAGCTTATCTGTGAACACTGAAGCTTTCTTT. It encodes CASSLSVNTEAFF.

The CDR3 here is CASSFWGDSNQPQHF. In DNA form, the CDR3 reads TGTGCCAGCAGCTTCTGGGGAGATAGCAATCAGCCCCAGCATTTT. The rearrangement links TRBV7-2 to TRBJ1-5; D unclear. V lost 3 bases, J lost 0 bases, and 9 bases lay in between. Germline lookup yields CDR1 SGHTA and CDR2 FQGNSA. This CDR3 spans 15 amino acids.

J is TRBJ2-5 and V is TRBV28; D ambiguous. The CDR3 loop spans 17 amino acids. Trimming left V 5 bases short and J 5 bases short, with 24 bases between. Germline loops: CDR1 MDHEN, CDR2 SYDVKM. The CDR3 reads CASSQPIPVFTWETQYF. DNA for the CDR3: TGTGCCAGCAGTCAACCCATACCCGTGTTCACATGGGAGACCCAGTACTTC.

This chain uses TRBV6-1 with TRBJ2-1, with 7 bases that match TRBD2. J gave up 5 bases and V 0 bases, and 4 bases lay outside the gene matches. This CDR3 has 15 amino acids. Germline-derived CDR1 and CDR2 are MNHNS and SASEGT. CDR3 protein: CASSEAGGSHNEQFF. CDR3 nucleotides: TGTGCCAGCAGTGAAGCGGGGGGGTCCCACAATGAGCAGTTCTTC.

The genes are TRBV6-1 and TRBJ2-7; TRBD2 aligns across 8 bases. The junction had 6 bases not matched to a gene; V was cut back by 3 bases and J by 5 bases. The CDR3 sequence is 14 residues long. Germline CDR1 and CDR2: MNHNS and SASEGT. CDR3 nucleotides: TGTGCCAGCAGTGAGTTAGCGGGAAGCGACGAGCAGTACTTC. This codes for CASSELAGSDEQYF.

The J gene is TRBJ1-1, the V gene TRBV11-2; D not resolved. This CDR3 spans 17 amino acids. Germline CDR1 is SGHAT and CDR2 is FQNNGV. Between the trimmed V and J ends, which lost 1 base and 0 bases, there was a span of 15 bases. CDR3 loop: CASSLGTLRDVNTEAFF. For the CDR3, the DNA is TGTGCCAGCAGCTTAGGGACGTTGAGGGATGTGAACACTGAAGCTTTCTTT.

The rearrangement links TRBV7-2 to TRBJ1-1, with D maybe TRBD1 (5 bases). The germline V gene has CDR1 SGHTA and CDR2 FQGNSA. The germline V and J ends were trimmed by 0 bases and 1 base, with 9 bases remaining between them. The CDR3 is made up of 15 amino acids. CDR3 sequence reads: CASSLAAGKNTEAFF. DNA for the CDR3: TGTGCCAGCAGCTTAGCTGCAGGGAAGAACACTGAAGCTTTCTTT.

This chain uses TRBV18 with TRBJ2-3; 9 nucleotides match TRBD2. V lost 0 bases, J lost 3 bases, and 1 base stayed unmatched. This CDR3 comprises 15 residues. Germline values: CDR1 KGHSH, CDR2 LQKENI. The CDR3 sequence is CASSPPLAGTDTQYF. The CDR3, as DNA: TGTGCCAGCTCACCACCGCTAGCGGGGACAGATACGCAGTATTTT.

V is TRBV5-6 and J is TRBJ2-7; D is possibly TRBD1 (6 bases). The CDR3 covers 15 residues. Between the trimmed V and J ends, which lost 0 bases and 5 bases, there was a span of 15 bases. In germline, CDR1 is SGHDT, CDR2 YYEEEE. The CDR3 nucleotides read TGTGCCAGCAGCTTGGATCTAAGGGGGTCCCACGAGCAGTACTTC. Its protein product is CASSLDLRGSHEQYF.

The chain employs TRBV7-9 and TRBJ1-4, with 9 bases fitting TRBD1. The CDR3 is 16 residues long. V lost 5 bases, J lost 7 bases, and 11 bases stayed unmatched. Per the germline V gene, CDR1 is SEHNR and CDR2 is FQNEAQ (reference sequence). CDR3 DNA: TGTGCCAGCAGCACCGGGAACAGGGGGCTTGGTGAAAAACTGTTTTTT. Translation: CASSTGNRGLGEKLFF.

The chain couples TRBV9 to TRBJ2-7, with 7 bases fitting TRBD1. CDR3 length: 15 residues. Germline lookup yields CDR1 SGDLS and CDR2 YYNGEE. The J segment lost 4 bases and the V segment lost 2 bases, leaving 9 bases of the junction unmatched. In nucleotides, the CDR3 is TGTGCCAGCAGCGTCTCCGGGACAGATCCTTACGAGCAGTACTTC. This sequence encodes CASSVSGTDPYEQYF. Full variable domain (remainder filled in from reference TRBV9 and TRBJ2-7): DSGVTQTPKHLITATGQRVTLRCSPRSGDLSVYWYQQSLDQGLQFLIQYYNGEERAKGNILERFSAQQFPDLHSELNLSSLELGDSALYFCASSVSGTDPYEQYFGPGTRLTVT.

The chain combines TRBV5-4 with TRBJ2-3; 10 positions match TRBD1. V trimming: 4 bases; J trimming: 4 bases; junction bases outside the gene matches: 9. The germline V gene encodes CDR1 SGHNT and CDR2 YYREEE (reference sequence). The CDR3 length is 16 residues. CDR3 DNA sequence: TGTGCCAGCAGCGGGGGGGACAGGGGAAGGTCAGATACGCAGTATTTT. The encoded protein is CASSGGDRGRSDTQYF.

This chain links TRBV11-2 with TRBJ1-1; perhaps TRBD1 as D (5 bases). CDR3 length equals 14 residues. Germline CDR1 and CDR2: SGHAT and FQNNGV. V was trimmed by 7 bases and J by 10 bases, leaving 22 bases between them. The CDR3 spells CASIPGGFGIRAFF. CDR3 bases: TGTGCCAGCATTCCTGGGGGGTTTGGGATTAGAGCTTTCTTT.

This clone came up once. The chain uses TRBV28 and TRBJ2-5, with a weak D call TRBD2 (5 bases). The CDR3 is made up of 14 amino acids. The V gene lost 3 bases and the J gene lost 4 bases, with 12 bases spanning the gap. Germline V CDR1 and CDR2: MDHEN, SYDVKM. The CDR3 here is CASSLREAGETQYF. The CDR3 nucleotides are TGTGCCAGCAGTTTGAGAGAGGCGGGAGAGACCCAGTACTTC.

The chain recombines TRBV19 with TRBJ2-7, with a tentative D call TRBD2 (5 bases). Trimming left V 9 bases short and J 3 bases short, with 18 bases between. CDR1 LNHDA and CDR2 SQIVND come from the germline V gene (reference sequence). This CDR3 spans 14 amino acids. CDR3 DNA: TGTGCCAGCCCCGGGGTAATGCCCCTCTACGAGCAGTACTTC. Amino acid sequence: CASPGVMPLYEQYF.